This T cell receptor beta chain originates from a study of identical twins. A universal primer binding site was introduced by template switching. The final cDNA contained unique molecular identifiers. TCRdb ran MiXCR on the 5' RACE reads and lists one entry per CDR3 protein. The data show approximately 150,000 distinct CDR3 sequences, roughly 3.3% seen once. This CDR3 comprises 13 residues. V dropped 7 bases and J dropped 5 bases, with 11 bases sitting between them. Germline loops: CDR1 LNHDA, CDR2 SQIVND (reference sequence). V is TRBV19 and J is TRBJ2-2; weak D call: TRBD2 (6 bases). The sequencing sample was made of memory T cells sorted from blood. The receptor was derived from a man in his late teens or twenties in good health. The DNA for the CDR3 is TGTGCCAGTACGGGAGTTCGGACCGGGGAGCTGTTTTTT. Its translation is CASTGVRTGELFF.